The T cell receptor beta chain described here comes from a study of blood T cell repertoires in COVID-19. At the level of the study: COVID-19 samples from acute and convalescent phases originated in the United States, Italy and Spain. Nucleic acid was either cDNA or gDNA, and it came from T cells, B-cell-depleted T cells, or PBMCs.

The CDR3 runs to 16 residues. Germline V gene lookup returns CDR1 SGHTA and CDR2 FQGNSA. V was cut by 1 base and J by 1 base, with 13 bases left in between. The authors' processing: Reference gene primer amplification in the assay estimated nucleated cell counts. The table came from immunoSEQ multiplex PCR; TCRdb's copy has only in-frame clones and leaves some out. D and trimming were read from the DNA, whereas the V and J calls and clone size are those reported in that table. Among 80,000 or so clones, 81% were seen once, and the ten largest hold over 35%. The source of this sequence is a man aged 80 or over with acute or convalescent COVID-19. Sequenced sample: peripheral blood. V usage is TRBV7-2 and J usage is TRBJ2-5; perhaps TRBD2 as D (6 bases). CDR3 residues: CASSLGLVGGQETQYF. The CDR3 DNA is TGTGCCAGCAGCTTAGGACTAGTGGGGGGCCAAGAGACCCAGTACTTC.